This T cell receptor beta chain comes out of a study of blood T cell repertoires in COVID-19. Residents of 24 US areas, aged roughly 18 to 89 years, made up the participants. Generated by immunoSEQ multiplex PCR, the TCRdb table keeps only in-frame clones and is missing some. Of fewer than 350,000 clones listed, approximately 91% are singletons. This clone was recorded only once. The sequence came from a woman in her thirties or forties who had recovered from COVID-19. Sequencing input: PBMCs or T cells enriched from blood (not recorded which).

As DNA, the CDR3 is TGCGCCACAACACACGGGACAGGGGGCGAAGATACGCAGTATTTT. It is translated as CATTHGTGGEDTQYF. The J gene is TRBJ2-3, the V gene TRBV5-1; 12 bases map to TRBD1. V shed 9 bases and J 5 bases; nucleotides not matched to a gene: 10. CDR1 and CDR2 from the germline V gene are SGHRS and YFSETQ. This CDR3 comprises 15 residues.